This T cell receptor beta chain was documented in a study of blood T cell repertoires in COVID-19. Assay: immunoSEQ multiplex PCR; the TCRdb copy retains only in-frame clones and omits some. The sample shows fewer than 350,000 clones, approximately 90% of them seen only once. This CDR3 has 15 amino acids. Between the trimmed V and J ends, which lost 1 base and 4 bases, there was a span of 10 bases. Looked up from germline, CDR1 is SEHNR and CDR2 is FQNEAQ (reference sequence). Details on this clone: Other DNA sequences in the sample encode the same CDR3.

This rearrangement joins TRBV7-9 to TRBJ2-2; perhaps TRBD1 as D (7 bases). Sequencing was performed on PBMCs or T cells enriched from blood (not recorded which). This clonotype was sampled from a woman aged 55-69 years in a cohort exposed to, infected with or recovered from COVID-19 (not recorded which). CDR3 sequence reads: CASSLGQGGTGELFF. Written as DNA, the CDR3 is TGTGCCAGCAGCTTAGGACAGGGAGGCACCGGGGAGCTGTTTTTT.